The 17 T cell receptor beta chains reported below all come from one sample, sequenced in a study of T cells in Graves' hyperthyroidism and ophthalmopathy. RNA transcripts yielded amplified TCR beta CDR3 regions. TCR CDR3 regions were first amplified by RT-PCR with HTBI primers. Via MiXCR, TCRdb re-called the multiplex PCR reads, giving one row per CDR3 protein. The table has hundreds of thousands of distinct CDR3 sequences, 11% to 15% seen once. Sequencing was carried out using blood. The receptors stem from a woman aged 25 to 45 with Graves' hyperthyroidism.

V gene TRBV28 combines with J gene TRBJ2-2; 8 bases are a match to TRBD1. Germline V gives CDR1 MDHEN, CDR2 SYDVKM. The CDR3 sequence is 11 residues long. V lost 6 bases to trimming and J lost 14 bases; unmatched junction nucleotides: 5. CDR3 nucleotides: TGTGCCAGCAGAACCGGGACAGGCCTGTTTTTT. Its protein product is CASRTGTGLFF.

This clonotype was seen ten or more times. The J gene is TRBJ2-3, the V gene TRBV29-1, with TRBD1 identical over 7 bases. The CDR3 runs 13 residues. The V gene end was trimmed by 7 bases and the J gene end by 1 base; junction bases not matched to a gene: 5. Germline V gene sequence: CDR1 SQVTM, CDR2 ANQGSEA. CDR3 sequence: CSADRVGTDTQYF. CDR3 nucleotides: TGCAGCGCAGACAGGGTAGGCACAGATACGCAGTATTTT.

The chain carries TRBV11-2 and TRBJ2-3; D is unclear. Germline CDR1 is SGHAT and CDR2 is FQNNGV. Deletions cut 2 bases from V and 3 bases from J, with 12 bases between. This CDR3 comprises 15 residues. The CDR3 is CASSLQSRETDTQYF. The CDR3 DNA reads as TGTGCCAGCAGCTTACAGTCGAGAGAGACAGATACGCAGTATTTT.

The chain recombines TRBV30 with TRBJ2-7; TRBD2 matches at 7 bases. Germline CDR1 GTSNPN, CDR2 SVGIG (reference sequence). The CDR3 extends over 14 amino acids. The V and J ends lost 0 bases and 2 bases, in that order; junction bases with no gene match: 4. CDR3 amino acids: CAWSVGGRAYEQYF. For the CDR3, the DNA is TGTGCCTGGAGTGTAGGAGGGAGGGCCTACGAGCAGTACTTC.

This clonotype was observed many times. V and J are TRBV5-1 and TRBJ2-3, with D hard to call. Germline CDR1 is SGHRS and CDR2 is YFSETQ. This CDR3 comprises 13 residues. V lost 0 bases and J 6 bases, leaving 8 bases between the germline ends. The CDR3 reads CASSLEGLDTQYF. The CDR3 DNA reads as TGCGCCAGCAGCTTGGAGGGCTTGGATACGCAGTATTTT.

This clonotype occurred many times. This chain links TRBV27 with TRBJ2-7; weak D call: TRBD2 (5 bases). The CDR3 is 13 amino acids. The ends were cut back, 5 bases at V and 6 bases at J, with 14 bases in the middle. Germline V lookup: CDR1 MNHEY, CDR2 SMNVEV (reference sequence). The CDR3 loop reads CASSNTGLGEQYF. CDR3 nucleotides: TGTGCCAGCAGTAATACGGGGTTGGGCGAGCAGTACTTC.

On this clonotype itself: Possible read error: a much larger clone is one base away. The chain has TRBV7-8 and TRBJ2-7, with D perhaps assigned TRBD1 or TRBD2 (5 bases each). CDR3 size: 14 residues. Trimming removed 6 bases from V and 7 bases from J, with 19 bases in between. Looked up from germline, CDR1 is SGHVS and CDR2 is FQNEAQ. CDR3 amino acids: CASSYAQRGVEQYF. In DNA, the CDR3 is TGTGCCAGCAGTTATGCTCAACGGGGCGTTGAGCAGTACTTC.

In this sample, this clonotype turned up many times. The CDR3 region has the DNA TGCAGTGCTAGAGGGGCAGGGGGCGACTATGGCTACACCTTC. Translating gives CSARGAGGDYGYTF. The J gene is TRBJ1-2, the V gene TRBV20-1; TRBD1 aligns across 8 bases. CDR3 length: 14 residues. The germline V gene has CDR1 DFQATT and CDR2 SNEGSKA (reference sequence). V lost 1 base to trimming and J lost 3 bases; unmatched junction nucleotides: 4.

J is TRBJ2-5 and V is TRBV11-2; D is unresolved. With 5 bases removed from V and 0 bases from J, the gap between germline ends came to 13 bases. Germline CDR1 and CDR2: SGHAT and FQNNGV. There are 15 residues in the CDR3. The CDR3: CASSTVQRYQETQYF. The CDR3 nucleotides are TGTGCCAGCAGCACCGTACAGAGGTACCAAGAGACCCAGTACTTC.

This clonotype was seen more than once but under ten times. The rearrangement links TRBV6-5 to TRBJ1-5; D is perhaps TRBD1 (5 bases). In germline, CDR1 is MNHEY, CDR2 SVGAGI. CDR3 length equals 15 residues. Between the trimmed V and J ends, which lost 3 bases and 4 bases, there was a span of 13 bases. CDR3 amino acids: CASSYVVGPNQPQHF. Written as DNA, the CDR3 is TGTGCCAGCAGTTATGTGGTGGGGCCGAATCAGCCCCAGCATTTT.

This chain uses TRBV9 with TRBJ2-1; 8 nucleotides match TRBD2. CDR1 and CDR2 (germline): SGDLS, YYNGEE. The J segment lost 10 bases and the V segment lost 4 bases, leaving 10 bases of the junction unmatched. This CDR3 contains 14 residues. The CDR3 protein is CASSSIGRGSEQFF. The CDR3 DNA is TGTGCCAGCAGCTCCATCGGGAGGGGGTCGGAGCAGTTCTTC.

Ten or more counts support this clonotype. J is TRBJ2-7 and V is TRBV12-3 or TRBV12-4; 7 positions agree with TRBD2. J was trimmed by 2 bases and V by 5 bases; bases with no gene match: 9. This CDR3 contains 15 residues. The CDR3 region is CASSIGLERPYEQYF. The CDR3 DNA follows: TGTGCCAGCAGTATCGGACTAGAGCGGCCCTACGAGCAGTACTTC.

CDR3 amino acids: CATSRTAIVGANVLTF. In nucleotides, the CDR3 is TGTGCCACCTCAAGGACAGCCATCGTAGGGGCCAACGTCCTGACTTTC. V gene TRBV15 combines with J gene TRBJ2-6, with D possibly matching TRBD1 (6 bases). Germline V lookup: CDR1 LNHNV, CDR2 YYDKDF (reference sequence). The ends were cut back, 8 bases at V and 4 bases at J, with 18 bases in the middle. The CDR3 totals 16 residues. Full variable domain (missing parts from reference TRBV15 and TRBJ2-6): DAMVIQNPRYQVTQFGKPVTLSCSQTLNHNVMYWYQQKSSQAPKLLFHYYDKDFNNEADTPDNFQSRRPNTSFCFLDIRSPGLGDTAMYLCATSRTAIVGANVLTFGAGSRLTVL.

Many counts were recorded for this clonotype. DNA of the CDR3: TGTGCCAGCAGTGAAACGGAGACTGCCTACAATGAGCAGTTCTTC. Translation: CASSETETAYNEQFF. The chain uses TRBV2 and TRBJ2-1, with unresolved D. This CDR3 has 15 amino acids. Trimming took 2 bases from V and 2 from J, leaving 10 bases between them. From germline, CDR1 is SNHLY and CDR2 FYNNEI. The full variable domain, with the rest looked up from reference TRBV2 and TRBJ2-1, is EPEVTQTPSHQVTQMGQEVILRCVPISNHLYFYWYRQILGQKVEFLVSFYNNEISEKSEIFDDQFSVERPDGSNFTLKIRSTKLEDSAMYFCASSETETAYNEQFFGPGTRLTVL.

This clonotype was seen at least ten times. The V and J genes are TRBV28 and TRBJ2-3; 7 bases agree with TRBD2. Germline assignment: CDR1 MDHEN and CDR2 SYDVKM. The CDR3 consists of 14 residues. V lost 3 bases to trimming and J lost 3 bases; unmatched junction nucleotides: 3. The CDR3 DNA reads as TGTGCCAGCAGTTTGCGGGGGTTAACAGATACGCAGTATTTT. It codes for CASSLRGLTDTQYF.

The chain links TRBV2 to TRBJ2-7; 7 bases agree with TRBD1. V lost 8 bases, J lost 4 bases, and 5 bases stayed unmatched. CDR3 length: 12 amino acids. Per germline, CDR1 SNHLY and CDR2 FYNNEI. This chain's CDR3 is CASRQGVYEQYF. Written as DNA, the CDR3 is TGTGCCAGCCGACAGGGTGTTTACGAGCAGTACTTC. Full variable domain (remainder filled in from reference TRBV2 and TRBJ2-7): EPEVTQTPSHQVTQMGQEVILRCVPISNHLYFYWYRQILGQKVEFLVSFYNNEISEKSEIFDDQFSVERPDGSNFTLKIRSTKLEDSAMYFCASRQGVYEQYFGPGTRLTVT.

This clonotype was counted between two and nine times. The chain links TRBV6-1 to TRBJ1-5; D call uncertain. CDR1 and CDR2 (germline): MNHNS, SASEGT. The CDR3 covers 13 residues. Trimming stripped 2 bases from V and 5 bases from J, with 7 bases between. CDR3 residues: CASSETLYQPQHF. The DNA for the CDR3 is TGTGCCAGCAGTGAAACCCTATATCAGCCCCAGCATTTT.